A selection of T cell receptor beta chains follows, all from one sample in a study of T-cell reconstitution after alpha-beta-depleted transplantation in children. TCRdb reprocessed the PCR reads via MiXCR and lists one record per CDR3 protein. The profile shows about 230,000 distinct CDR3 sequences, approximately 9.7% of them singletons. Sequenced here: PBMCs from the stem cell graft donor, sampled from the stem cell graft. Receptors originate from a human donor who donated a stem cell graft to a child with SCID. CDR3s include the opening cysteine and the closing phenylalanine or tryptophan. A D gene is named only where the DNA matches it firmly. Not all rows give a size; the values are once, few, many and, for expanded clones, a class.

>.|many|TRBV7-2|TRBJ1-1|13
CASRSTENTEAFF
TGTGCCAGCAGGTCGACAGAGAACACTGAAGCTTTCTTT
>.|many|TRBV12-3/TRBV12-4|TRBJ2-7|11
CASSLVGRQYF
TGTGCCAGCAGTTTAGTGGGAAGGCAGTACTTC
>TRBD1|many|TRBV28|TRBJ2-2|16
CASSPDRTGDTGELFF
TGTGCCAGCAGTCCCGACAGGACAGGAGACACCGGGGAGCTGTTTTTT
>.|many|TRBV5-1|TRBJ1-2|13
CASSLDRDYGYTF
TGCGCCAGCAGCTTGGACAGGGACTATGGCTACACCTTC
>.|many|TRBV5-6|TRBJ2-2|12
CASSLGSGELFF
TGTGCCAGCAGCTTGGGGTCCGGGGAGCTGTTTTTT
>.|many|TRBV20-1|TRBJ2-1|15
CSAREGPSSYNEQFF
TGCAGTGCTAGAGAGGGGCCTAGCTCCTACAATGAGCAGTTCTTC
>TRBD2|.|TRBV3-1|TRBJ2-1|19
CASCWGGLAGVHSYNEQFF
TGTGCCAGCTGTTGGGGGGGACTAGCGGGGGTCCACTCCTACAATGAGCAGTTCTTC
>.|many|TRBV27|TRBJ2-3|14
CASSWWGSTDTQYF
TGTGCCAGCAGTTGGTGGGGGAGCACAGATACGCAGTATTTT
>TRBD2|many|TRBV9|TRBJ2-3|16
CASASRASGGSDTQYF
TGTGCCAGCGCCAGCAGGGCGAGCGGGGGGTCAGATACGCAGTATTTT
>TRBD1|many|TRBV12-5|TRBJ1-1|17
CASGSYRQGLGDTEAFF
TGTGCTAGTGGTTCATACCGACAGGGGCTGGGGGACACTGAAGCTTTCTTT
>.|.|TRBV20-1|TRBJ2-1|13
CSASRTALNEQFF
TGCAGTGCTAGTAGGACAGCGCTAAATGAGCAGTTCTTC
>.|many|TRBV30|TRBJ2-1|13
CAWSGLVPNEQFF
TGTGCCTGGAGTGGACTAGTTCCCAATGAGCAGTTCTTC
>.|many|TRBV20-1|TRBJ1-4|16
CSALNRGEGANEKLFF
TGCAGTGCTCTGAACCGGGGGGAGGGGGCTAATGAAAAACTGTTTTTT
>.|many|TRBV28|TRBJ1-2|14
CASRGAGAREGYTF
TGTGCCAGCAGAGGCGCTGGGGCCCGGGAGGGCTACACCTTC
>TRBD2|many|TRBV5-6|TRBJ2-7|14
CASSFSGGRYEQYF
TGTGCCAGCAGCTTCAGCGGGGGGCGATACGAGCAGTACTTC
>.|many|TRBV7-2|TRBJ2-5|12
CASSLGQETQYF
TGCGCCAGCAGCTTGGGACAAGAGACCCAGTACTTC
>TRBD1|many|TRBV4-3|TRBJ1-2|14
CASSQAGQGYGYTF
TGCGCCAGCAGCCAAGCGGGACAGGGATATGGCTACACCTTC
>TRBD1|few|TRBV12-3/TRBV12-4|TRBJ1-1|16
CASSSNRGQGNTEAFF
TGTGCCAGCAGTTCCAACCGGGGACAGGGGAACACTGAAGCTTTCTTT
>.|many|TRBV10-3|TRBJ1-3|13
CATLQNSGNTIYF
TGTGCCACGTTACAGAACTCTGGAAACACCATATATTTT
>.|many|TRBV6-5|TRBJ2-3|12
CASSPLQGRQYF
TGTGCCAGCAGTCCCCTCCAGGGAAGGCAGTATTTT
>.|many|TRBV5-1|TRBJ1-1|13
CASSFGGNTEAFF
TGCGCCAGCAGCTTTGGAGGGAATACTGAAGCTTTCTTT
>TRBD1|.|TRBV28|TRBJ2-2|15
CASSTLTGGTGELFF
TGTGCCAGCAGTACATTGACAGGGGGCACCGGGGAGCTGTTTTTT